The TCR beta chain under discussion was sequenced for a study of blood T cell repertoires in COVID-19. Assay used: immunoSEQ multiplex PCR; TCRdb lists only in-frame clones, some missing. In the table there are about 480,000 clones, 80% to 90% of which are singletons. The CDR3 contains 15 residues. From germline, CDR1 is LNHDA and CDR2 SQIVND (reference sequence). V was cut by 3 bases and J by 0 bases, with 12 bases left in between. The chain couples TRBV19 to TRBJ2-7; a possible D gene is TRBD2 (7 bases). Material: peripheral blood. This clonotype was sampled from a woman aged 25 to 39 with acute or convalescent COVID-19. CDR3 DNA sequence: TGTGCCAGTAGTATCTCGGGGGGCTTCTCCTACGAGCAGTACTTC. This translates into CASSISGGFSYEQYF.